Listed below are T cell receptor beta chains from one sample, sequenced in a study of blood T cell repertoires in COVID-19. Repertoires were generated with immunoSEQ multiplex PCR, while TCRdb's copy carries only in-frame clones and drops some. There are about 150,000 clones in the sample; 80% to 90% occur only once, and 6.5% to 9.5% lies in the top ten. The source material was peripheral blood. The receptors were sampled from a woman aged 55-69 years with COVID-19, enrolled during active disease. Both conserved end residues are part of each CDR3. Fields, in order: J gene, D gene, clone size, V gene, CDR3 DNA, CDR3 protein. A D gene is named only where the DNA matches it firmly. The size of a clone is reported for some rows only, either as once, few or many, or as a class for expanded clones.

TRBJ2-7 TRBD1 . TRBV9 TGTGCCAGCAGCGTCGGGACAGCCCGCTACGAGCAGTACTTC CASSVGTARYEQYF
TRBJ2-7 . . TRBV5-5 TGTGCCAGCAGCTTGTTTGAATTGGAGGTCTACGAGCAGTACTTC CASSLFELEVYEQYF
TRBJ1-6 . . TRBV4-2 TGTGCCAGCAGCCAGGTTCAGGTCAACCAGAATTCACCCCTCCACTTT CASSQVQVNQNSPLHF
TRBJ1-5 . few TRBV21-1 TGTTCCCTGGGGGGGCCCGGTAGCAATCAGCCCCAGCATTTT CSLGGPGSNQPQHF
TRBJ1-2 TRBD1 . TRBV4-1 TGCGCCAGCAGCCCTTGGACAGGAACTAACTATGGCTACACCTTC CASSPWTGTNYGYTF
TRBJ1-6 TRBD1 . TRBV5-1 TGCGCCAGCAGCTTGGGTGATTATTGGACAGGGGGAGATAATTCACCCCTCCACTTT CASSLGDYWTGGDNSPLHF
TRBJ2-3 TRBD2 . TRBV2 TGTGCCAGCAGTGCCGGAGCGGGGGGTGGTTATACGCAGTATTTT CASSAGAGGGYTQYF
TRBJ1-2 . . TRBV18 TGTGCCAGCTCGCCGTCCCAGGGCTATGGCTACACCTTC CASSPSQGYGYTF
TRBJ2-5 . . TRBV7-7 TGTGCTAGCAGCTTAGTAGGGACACCACCTTTGGAGACCCAGTACTTC CASSLVGTPPLETQYF
TRBJ1-4 TRBD1 . TRBV19 TGTGCCAGTAGTACGGCAGGGGGCAGTGAAAAACTGTTTTTT CASSTAGGSEKLFF
TRBJ2-1 TRBD2 . TRBV11-3 TGTGCCAGCAGCCGCTCCGGGACTAGAGGTTCTGGTGGGCAGTTCTTC CASSRSGTRGSGGQFF
TRBJ1-1 . . TRBV5-6 TGTGCCAGCAGCTTGGGCCGGGGTTGGATGAACACTGAAGCTTTCTTT CASSLGRGWMNTEAFF
TRBJ2-7 TRBD1 . TRBV5-1 TGCGCCAGCAGCCCGGGACAGGGCGACGAGCAGTACTTC CASSPGQGDEQYF
TRBJ2-1 . medium-sized TRBV24-1 TGTGCCACCAGTGGGCACAGCAATGAGCAGTTCTTC CATSGHSNEQFF
TRBJ1-1 . . TRBV11-3 TGTGCCAGCAGCTCAGACCCGGGGGGGAACACTGAAGCTTTCTTT CASSSDPGGNTEAFF
TRBJ1-2 . . TRBV11-2 TGTGCCAGCAGCCTTAACAGGCTATCTAACTATGGCTACACCTTC CASSLNRLSNYGYTF
TRBJ1-1 . . TRBV5-1 TGCGCCAGCAGCTGGAGTACAGGGTCGGGTTTAGTTAAGGGTTTGATGAACACTGAAGCTTTCTTT CASSWSTGSGLVKGLMNTEAFF
TRBJ2-7 TRBD1 . TRBV20-1 TGCAGTGCTAGTGACCAGGGGGTTTCCTACGAGCAGTACTTC CSASDQGVSYEQYF
TRBJ1-1 . . TRBV5-1 TGCGCCAGCAGCTTGGTTCGGGGGAACACTGAAGCTTTCTTT CASSLVRGNTEAFF
TRBJ2-3 TRBD2 . TRBV7-8 TGTGCCAGCAGCCCCCGGGAGGGGGGAGGGACAGATACGCAGTATTTT CASSPREGGGTDTQYF
TRBJ1-5 . . TRBV9 TGTGCCAGCAGCGTAGCCGGGGGGAGGGGGCCCCAGCATTTT CASSVAGGRGPQHF
TRBJ2-1 TRBD2 . TRBV7-8 TGTGCCAGCAGCTCCCTAAATCCTAGCGGGGGGTATGGGAATGAGCAGTTCTTC CASSSLNPSGGYGNEQFF
TRBJ2-3 . few TRBV3-1/TRBV3-2 TGTGCCAGCAGCCAAGTTCAGGGCACAGATACGCAGTATTTT CASSQVQGTDTQYF
TRBJ2-7 . . TRBV28 TGTGCCAGCAGTTACGACAGAAACTACGAGCAGTACTTC CASSYDRNYEQYF
TRBJ1-1 . . TRBV5-4 TGTGCCAGCAGCTTAGAACAACTAAGGCAGCCAAGCATGAACACTGAAGCTTTCTTT CASSLEQLRQPSMNTEAFF
TRBJ1-1 . . TRBV6-5 TGTGCCAGCAGTTATTCGGCGGGATCTGTCACTGAAGCTTTCTTT CASSYSAGSVTEAFF
TRBJ2-1 . . TRBV4-3 TGCGCCAGCAGCCAAGACGCGGGGGCCCTTCTCGATGAGCAGTTCTTC CASSQDAGALLDEQFF
TRBJ1-1 . . TRBV3-1/TRBV3-2 TGTGCCAGCAGCCAAAGCAGGGGTAACACTGAAGCTTTCTTT CASSQSRGNTEAFF
TRBJ2-5 TRBD1 . TRBV9 TGTGCCAGCAGCGTCCGGACAGGGGGCAGTGAGACCCAGTACTTC CASSVRTGGSETQYF
TRBJ1-1 . . TRBV5-1 TGCGCCAGCTGCAACTTCGGGTGGGGGCTCGACACTGAAGCTTTCTTT CASCNFGWGLDTEAFF
TRBJ1-3 . . TRBV18 TGTGCCAGCTCACCAGGGGGGACCATATATTTT CASSPGGTIYF
TRBJ2-1 . few TRBV7-9 TGTGCCGTACCTTCCAGGGATGAGCAGTTCTTC CAVPSRDEQFF
TRBJ1-1 . . TRBV2 TGTGCCAGCACGGCGAGGATCACTGAAGCTTTCTTT CASTARITEAFF
TRBJ2-3 . . TRBV6-1 TGTGCCAGCAGTGCCTCAGAGGGGGGGGGCGCAGATACGCAGTATTTT CASSASEGGGADTQYF
TRBJ2-7 TRBD1 . TRBV19 TGTGCCAGTAGTGACCCCAGGGGGGAGCAGTACTTC CASSDPRGEQYF
TRBJ2-1 . . TRBV5-1 TGCGCCAGTAGGAGGATGGTAAGCTCCTACAATGAGCAGTTCTTC CASRRMVSSYNEQFF
TRBJ1-2 . . TRBV25-1 TGTGCCAGCAGTGTAGGGGGAGGGGATGGCTACACCTTC CASSVGGGDGYTF
TRBJ2-1 TRBD2 . TRBV5-1 TGCGCCAGCAGCTTGGGGACTAGCATCAATGAGCAGTTCTTC CASSLGTSINEQFF
TRBJ2-7 . . TRBV13 TGTGCCAGCAGCCGGGGACTTCTATTCTCCTACGAGCAGTACTTC CASSRGLLFSYEQYF
TRBJ2-2 . once TRBV12-5 TGTGCTAGTGGTTTGGACGGTAAGGTCAGGGAGAACACCGGGGAGCTGTTTTTT CASGLDGKVRENTGELFF
TRBJ2-3 TRBD2 . TRBV7-2 TGTGCCAGCAGCTTAGCGACTAGCGGGGTTGATACGCAGTATTTT CASSLATSGVDTQYF
TRBJ1-4 TRBD1 . TRBV4-3 TGCGCCAGCAGCCAAAACAGGGGGGCTAATGAAAAACTGTTTTTT CASSQNRGANEKLFF
TRBJ2-1 . few TRBV6-5 TGTGCCAGCAGTTACTCTGGCGGGGCCTACAATGAGCAGTTCTTC CASSYSGGAYNEQFF
TRBJ2-3 TRBD2 . TRBV11-3 TGTGCCAGCAGCACGTCTGTTTCAGTAGCGGGGGACACAGATACGCAGTATTTT CASSTSVSVAGDTDTQYF
TRBJ2-1 TRBD2 . TRBV4-1 TGCGCCAGCCGAACCGGGACTAGCGGGGGGGCCCAGTTCTTC CASRTGTSGGAQFF
TRBJ1-3 . . TRBV4-3 TGCGCCAGCAGCCAAGGACATTCTCGATACTCTGGAAACACCATATATTTT CASSQGHSRYSGNTIYF
TRBJ1-2 TRBD1 . TRBV4-3 TGCGCCAGCAGCCACGCTTCAGGGGACAGGAGTGGCTACACCTTC CASSHASGDRSGYTF
TRBJ1-2 . . TRBV6-2/TRBV6-3 TGTGCCAGCAGTAGCTACAGGGAGACTGGCTACACCTTC CASSSYRETGYTF
TRBJ2-2 . once TRBV30 TGTGCCTGGAGTGGACAGAACACCGGGGAGCTGTTTTTT CAWSGQNTGELFF